What follows describes a single T cell receptor (beta chain). The antigen is undetermined. The sample originates from a study of T cells in Graves' hyperthyroidism and ophthalmopathy. Study findings and constraints: Most expanded thyroid clonotypes above 0.001 also appeared in blood. For ophthalmopathy, model prediction preceded onset by a median about 6 months.

Germline lookup yields CDR1 KGHSH and CDR2 LQKENI. The CDR3 consists of 13 residues. V lost 8 bases, J lost 2 bases, and 13 bases lay in between. Template material for amplifying TCR beta CDR3 regions consisted of RNA transcripts. First-round RT-PCR with HTBI primers amplified the TCR CDR3 region. TCRdb redid the calling of the multiplex PCR reads with MiXCR, one entry per CDR3 protein. The data hold some 530,000 distinct CDR3 sequences, with 20% to 25% observed a single time. The clonotype comes from a woman in her 70s with Graves' ophthalmopathy. The sequenced sample was blood. V is TRBV18 and J is TRBJ2-7, with D hard to call. CDR3 nucleotide sequence: TGTGCCAGCACTAAGACACCAACCTACGAGCAGTACTTC. Its translation is CASTKTPTYEQYF.